The next 20 T cell receptor beta chains were all read from a single sample in a study of cytomegalovirus exposure and HLA in healthy donors. The primer mix had 60 Vbeta and 13 Jbeta primers. Profiled with immunoSEQ multiplex PCR; TCRdb holds only in-frame clones, not every one. This sample has roughly 190,000 clones; 60% to 80% occur once, and the top ten carry about 1.5%. The sequencing sample was made of PBMCs. These receptors all stem from a woman aged 18-29 years in good health and CMV-seronegative.

The DNA for the CDR3 is TGTGCCAGCAGCCCAGGGGGACAGGGAGGGAAGCCCCAGCATTTT. Protein: CASSPGGQGGKPQHF. V gene TRBV28 combines with J gene TRBJ1-5, with 9 positions matching TRBD1. The CDR3 totals 15 residues. In germline, CDR1 is MDHEN, CDR2 SYDVKM. With 6 bases clipped from V and 8 bases from J, the junction kept 11 bases outside the gene matches.

The chain is built from TRBV6-4 and TRBJ2-1, with 12 bases matching TRBD2. Germline assignment: CDR1 MRHNA and CDR2 SNTAGT. CDR3 length: 15 residues. Trimming removed 3 bases from V and 5 bases from J; junction bases left unmatched: 2. This chain's CDR3 is CASSDTSGGHNEQFF. CDR3 bases: TGTGCCAGCAGTGATACTAGCGGGGGGCACAATGAGCAGTTCTTC.

The rearrangement joins TRBV6-4 to TRBJ1-5; D possibly corresponds to TRBD1 (5 bases). The CDR3 runs 16 residues. V lost 0 bases and J 4 bases, leaving 13 bases between the germline ends. Germline V gene lookup returns CDR1 MRHNA and CDR2 SNTAGT. This CDR3 reads CASSDSAGGENQPQHF. DNA of the CDR3: TGTGCCAGCAGTGACTCGGCGGGGGGAGAGAATCAGCCCCAGCATTTT.

This chain uses TRBV4-1 with TRBJ1-6; possibly TRBD1 for D (5 bases). CDR3 size: 17 residues. Germline V gene lookup returns CDR1 MGHRA and CDR2 YSYEKL. The V and J ends lost 4 bases and 3 bases respectively, with 16 bases between them. The CDR3 loop is CASSRVGGGSYNSPLHF. CDR3 bases: TGCGCCAGCAGCCGCGTGGGGGGGGGTAGCTATAATTCACCCCTCCACTTT.

J is TRBJ1-3 and V is TRBV28, with D possibly being TRBD1 (6 bases). V shed 5 bases and J shed 2 bases, with 13 bases lying between them. Germline V gene data show CDR1 as MDHEN and CDR2 as SYDVKM. The CDR3 covers 15 residues. The CDR3 nucleotides are TGTGCCAGCAGTGCGGGGGCTCTGGCTGGAAACACCATATATTTT. Translation gives CASSAGALAGNTIYF.

The chain couples TRBV7-3 to TRBJ1-1, with 8 bases lining up with TRBD1. CDR1 SGHTA and CDR2 FQGTGA come from the germline V gene. The CDR3 consists of 15 residues. After removal of 5 bases from V and 3 bases from J, the junction contained 8 bases not matched to a gene. The CDR3 protein is CASSLAGTGYTEAFF. CDR3 nucleotides: TGTGCCAGCAGCCTAGCCGGGACAGGCTACACTGAAGCTTTCTTT.

This clone was detected once. This chain connects TRBV5-1 to TRBJ1-2; TRBD1 aligns across 8 bases. Per germline, CDR1 SGHRS and CDR2 YFSETQ. V lost 3 bases and J lost 8; bases outside the gene matches: 6. CDR3 length equals 13 residues. For the CDR3, the DNA is TGCGCCAGCAGCTGGACAGGGACCGGCGGCTACACCTTC. This encodes CASSWTGTGGYTF.

The chain employs TRBV2 and TRBJ2-5; D not certain. Trimming removed 7 bases from V and 4 bases from J, with 28 bases in between. CDR3 size: 18 residues. Germline CDR1 SNHLY, CDR2 FYNNEI. CDR3 region: CASTPQSGISIVRETQYF. CDR3 coding DNA: TGTGCCAGCACCCCTCAATCGGGTATTAGCATCGTTCGAGAGACCCAGTACTTC.

This chain joins TRBV28 and TRBJ1-1; D ambiguous. CDR1 is MDHEN, CDR2 SYDVKM, per germline. V was cut by 2 bases and J by 1 base, with 14 bases left in between. This CDR3 spans 16 amino acids. For the CDR3, the DNA is TGTGCCAGCAGTTTACTGGCGGGAGTATCGAACACTGAAGCTTTCTTT. This translates into CASSLLAGVSNTEAFF.

This chain joins TRBV28 and TRBJ1-5, with D perhaps matching TRBD1 (5 bases). Trimming stripped 4 bases from V and 2 bases from J, with 12 bases between. This CDR3 region has 15 residues. Germline V gives CDR1 MDHEN, CDR2 SYDVKM. The CDR3 loop reads CASSSGGVGNQPQHF. CDR3 nucleotide sequence: TGTGCCAGCAGTTCCGGAGGGGTGGGCAATCAGCCCCAGCATTTT.

The rearrangement uses TRBV2 and TRBJ1-1; a weak D match, TRBD1 (5 bases). Germline V gene sequence: CDR1 SNHLY, CDR2 FYNNEI. The CDR3 length is 14 residues. V lost 6 bases to trimming and J lost 0 bases, with 11 bases between them. In DNA form, the CDR3 reads TGTGCCAGCAGACCCGACAGTATGAACACTGAAGCTTTCTTT. Translating it yields CASRPDSMNTEAFF.

CDR3 in DNA: TGTGCCAGCAGTCCCCTCCTAGGGAGCTCCTATAATTCACCCCTCCACTTT. Protein: CASSPLLGSSYNSPLHF. The V call is TRBV27, the J call TRBJ1-6; D is uncertain. Germline V lookup: CDR1 MNHEY, CDR2 SMNVEV (reference sequence). The CDR3 is made up of 17 amino acids. The ends were cut back, 5 bases at V and 0 bases at J, with 14 bases in the middle.

The V call is TRBV6-6, the J call TRBJ1-2, with D perhaps matching TRBD1 (5 bases). V was cut by 7 bases and J by 1 base, with 16 bases left in between. Looked up from germline, CDR1 is MNHNY and CDR2 is SVGAGI (reference sequence). This CDR3 comprises 15 residues. The DNA of the CDR3 is TGTGCCAGCAACCGAACAGGAACGAGTAACTATGGCTACACCTTC. Its protein product is CASNRTGTSNYGYTF.

This sequence joins TRBV7-9 and TRBJ2-1; maybe TRBD1 (6 bases). The CDR3 covers 13 residues. Trimming removed 0 bases at V and 8 bases at J, with 8 bases between. Germline V gene lookup returns CDR1 SEHNR and CDR2 FQNEAQ (reference sequence). The CDR3 here is CASSLAGADEQFF. CDR3 nucleotide sequence: TGTGCCAGCAGCTTAGCGGGGGCGGATGAGCAGTTCTTC. Filled out from reference TRBV7-9 and TRBJ2-1, the complete variable domain reads DTGVSQNPRHKITKRGQNVTFRCDPISEHNRLYWYRQTLGQGPEFLTYFQNEAQLEKSRLLSDRFSAERPKGSFSTLEIQRTEQGDSAMYLCASSLAGADEQFFGPGTRLTVL.

V usage is TRBV30 and J usage is TRBJ1-1, with TRBD1 identical over 8 bases. Germline values: CDR1 GTSNPN, CDR2 SVGIG (reference sequence). The length of the CDR3 is 12 residues. The trim removed 6 bases at V and 5 bases at J, leaving 5 bases unmatched. CDR3 protein: CACNRGETEAFF. CDR3 nucleotides: TGTGCCTGTAACAGGGGGGAAACTGAAGCTTTCTTT.

This clone was seen only once. V and J are TRBV4-3 and TRBJ2-3; perhaps TRBD2 as D (6 bases). CDR1 LGHNA and CDR2 YSLEER come from the germline V gene. With 0 bases removed from V and 1 base from J, the gap between germline ends came to 8 bases. This CDR3 spans 15 amino acids. CDR3 loop: CASSQDPGGTDTQYF. CDR3 in DNA: TGCGCCAGCAGCCAAGATCCGGGGGGCACAGATACGCAGTATTTT.

The CDR3: CASGRSGQPQHF. The CDR3 bases are TGTGCCAGCGGGAGGTCAGGTCAGCCCCAGCATTTT. This chain links TRBV6-1 with TRBJ1-5; the D is unclear. V lost 8 bases, J lost 6 bases, and 11 bases lay in between. CDR1 is MNHNS, CDR2 SASEGT, per germline. There are 12 residues in the CDR3.

This chain joins TRBV29-1 and TRBJ2-7; 7 nucleotides agree with TRBD1. V shed 5 bases, J shed 6 bases, and the junction held 10 bases outside the gene matches. Germline CDR1 reads SQVTM; CDR2 reads ANQGSEA. The CDR3 has 13 amino acids. The CDR3 sequence: CSVRQGISSEQYF. The CDR3 bases are TGCAGCGTTAGACAGGGAATCAGCTCCGAGCAGTACTTC.

The chain combines TRBV5-1 with TRBJ2-1; the match to TRBD2 covers 13 bases. The CDR3 has 19 amino acids. Trimming cost V 3 bases and J 0 bases; bases outside gene matches: 9. Germline V gene data show CDR1 as SGHRS and CDR2 as YFSETQ. The DNA of the CDR3 is TGCGCCAGCAGCTCCCTGGGACTAGCGGGGCTAAGCTCCTACAATGAGCAGTTCTTC. This gives the protein CASSSLGLAGLSSYNEQFF.

V is TRBV9 and J is TRBJ2-1, with 10 positions matching TRBD2. There are 15 residues in the CDR3. Germline V gives CDR1 SGDLS, CDR2 YYNGEE. Losses at the gene ends were 2 bases for V and 8 bases for J; bases not matched to a gene: 7. The CDR3 sequence is CASSVPSGGVDEQFF. CDR3 nucleotide sequence: TGTGCCAGCAGCGTTCCTAGCGGGGGTGTCGATGAGCAGTTCTTC.